One T cell receptor beta chain is described in this entry. The antigen it recognizes is unknown. One base away there is no much larger clone; base qualities are not given. This entry comes from a study of long-term antiretroviral therapy in people with HIV (dated by TCRdb to between 2021 and 2024). At the level of the whole study: The earliest samples were collected roughly a decade before the 2015 WHO recommendation for immediate ART, at a time when ART was usually postponed until CD4 counts fell. A retrospective serial study tested whether changes in peripheral blood TRB repertoire composition and diversity were associated with ART initiation and durable HIV suppression. A total of 192 cryopreserved PBMC samples came from 30 adults with confirmed HIV infection and were collected serially over a mean of roughly six years (range 1-12). Eleven of the 30 participants with HIV were female. Test extractions of a monoclonal T-cell line alongside 33 polyclonal samples showed no cross-contamination during QIAcube processing. The investigation overall reported the following: Since PBMC availability was limited, sequencing covered only the TCR beta chain, with no alpha chain pairing. HIV repertoires had narrower CDR3 length ranges than controls, and the network structure suggested an antigen-experienced repertoire that shifted only slightly toward naive after ART. Inferences about post-ART repertoire changes were limited because no data were available on ART adherence, viral resistance or therapy changes. The repertoire was dominated across all time points by expanded TRB clones identified before ART initiation, although this dominance was seen to fluctuate and to decrease in many PLHIV after ART. The samples span the years 2004 to 2017, and the ART regimens used may be less effective than current regimens. Because cell numbers in pre-ART samples were limited, unsorted PBMC were profiled instead of sorted CD4+ and CD8+ T cells. Starting ART was linked to a significant rise in TRB diversity, yet even with long-term ART the diversity remained significantly lower than in transplant donor controls.

The CDR3 spans 14 residues, from the cysteine through the phenylalanine. Just CDR3 DNA is preserved here, 42 bases in frame from base 1. The V end loses 4 bases and the J end loses 3 bases, and a stretch of 12 bases separates them. According to the germline V gene, CDR1 reads SQVTM and CDR2 reads ANQGSEA. Inclusion was restricted to participants for whom at least one PBMC sample before ART initiation and at least two post-ART samples were available. Treatment was received in the United States of America by all participants with HIV. Before DNA extraction, cryopreserved samples containing about 0.9-10 million PBMC were thawed and washed. At the time of the earliest PBMC sample, participants with HIV were aged between roughly 23 and 60 years. Each participant contributed PBMC samples from 1-4 timepoints before ART initiation and 2-8 timepoints after ART initiation, with a median of 7 samples. For every participant, serial HIV viral load, CD4+ T-cell count, ART history and demographic data were obtained. A Qiagen kit on a QIAcube was used to extract genomic DNA from unsorted PBMC, with samples processed in batches of 12.

The immunoSEQ hsTCRB v3.0 assay was used at survey level resolution for TRB variable region sequencing. A depth of roughly 35,000-55,000 T-cell genomes per sample was targeted for TRB sequencing. TRB libraries were pooled and sequenced on an Illumina MiSeq using a v3 150-cycle kit. The authors' analysis ran thus. Repertoire analysis ran in R within a reproducible Nextflow workflow covering QC, data transformation and analysis. LymphoSeq2, an R package for exploring AIRR-Seq data, was used to implement the custom analyses. A handful of samples that yielded fewer than 5000 total TRB sequences were excluded, so that approximately 170 HIV repertoires were analyzed. Among the roughly 190 retained HIV repertoires, 59 were collected before ART initiation and 129 after ART initiation. Repertoires were downsampled to 5000 TRB nucleotide sequences, with summary statistics averaged over 100 downsampling iterations. Only TRB sequences with CDR3 regions of at least seven amino acids were retained for analysis. Diversity was assessed using a clonality score derived from Shannon entropy and using the Gini coefficient. In repertoire networks, the top 5000 CDR3 amino acid sequences were linked whenever an edit distance of one separated two sequences. Antigen specificity groups and MHC restriction were predicted for TRB CDR3 amino acid sequences with GLIPH2. To flag known CMV, EBV, HIV or tissue antigen associations, CDR3 amino acid sequences were matched against VDJdb and McPAS-TCR. Pre-ART, post-ART and control groups were compared with Wilcoxon signed-rank tests and Holm-Bonferroni correction. This immuneACCESS table, as held by TCRdb, lists in-frame sequences with V and J called but not all clones. Of the missing ones, under half trace to an unresolved V gene in checked studies; the others have no known cause. The V and J calls and the clone size are those of that table, but D and trimming were determined from the DNA. Recorded for this sample are 20,000 to 25,000 clones; around 87% of them occurred a single time. 3% to 4% of the sample comes from the top ten.

The sample consisted of unsorted PBMCs, taken approximately 2.5 years after starting antiretroviral therapy. The V and J segments used are TRBV29-1 and TRBJ2-2, and TRBD1 may be the D gene, going by 6 matching bases. The clonotype comes from a woman aged 45 to 65 with HIV. CDR3 region: CSVAGTTDTGELFF. The sequenced DNA: TGCAGCGTTGCCGGGACAACGGACACCGGGGAGCTGTTTTTT.